The 7 T cell receptor beta chains listed next were all sequenced from one sample in a study of beta chain features in type 1 diabetes. Findings and caveats of the study: TCRB CDR3s from Type 1 diabetes patients were moderately but significantly shorter in all four CD4+ subsets.

The antigens these receptors bind are not known. Reverse transcribing all isolated RNA meant expressed TCRB transcripts were sequenced. TCRdb keeps only in-frame clones here, not all; method: immunoSEQ multiplex PCR. The sample contains a few hundred thousand clones, approximately 15% of which appear only once. The material sequenced was naive CD4+ T cells from blood. The receptors were sampled from a man younger than 45 with type 1 diabetes.

The rearrangement uses TRBV6-5 and TRBJ2-1; TRBD2 might be the D (5 bases). The germline V gene encodes CDR1 MNHEY and CDR2 SVGAGI. Trimming left V 5 bases short and J 4 bases short, with 15 bases between. CDR3 length equals 15 residues. The CDR3 DNA reads TGTGCCAGCAGTACGGACCCGGGAAGATACAATGAGCAGTTCTTC. The encoded protein is CASSTDPGRYNEQFF.

This clone has more than one count but fewer than ten. At one of its ends the junction is not consistent with the germline gene, which may arise from a read error. The chain employs TRBV28 and TRBJ2-3, with 13 bases identical to TRBD2. The CDR3 extends over 12 amino acids. CDR1 is MDHEN and CDR2 is SYDVKM in the germline V gene. The CDR3 nucleotides are TGTGCCAGCAGTTTAAGGACTAGCGGGGGTTTGTTT. Translating gives CASSLRTSGGLF.

Here the CDR3 DNA reads TGCGCCAGCAGCCCGGGACAGGGAGGTGAAAAACTGTTTTTT. Amino acid sequence: CASSPGQGGEKLFF. The V and J genes are TRBV5-1 and TRBJ1-4, with 9 bases aligning to TRBD1. CDR3 length: 14 residues. Germline V gene sequence: CDR1 SGHRS, CDR2 YFSETQ. The V segment lost 4 bases and the J segment 7 bases; nucleotides outside the gene matches: 5.

This chain links TRBV5-4 with TRBJ1-1; D not certain. The CDR3 is 15 residues long. The V gene lost 1 base and the J gene lost 4 bases, with 14 bases spanning the gap. Germline V gives CDR1 SGHNT, CDR2 YYREEE (reference sequence). In DNA, the CDR3 is TGTGCCAGCAGCTTGCCGGGAACCGCGACCACTGAAGCTTTCTTT. This codes for CASSLPGTATTEAFF.

As regards this clone: Other DNA sequences within the sample encode an identical CDR3. The chain combines TRBV18 with TRBJ2-5, with no clear D. Between the trimmed V and J ends, which lost 2 bases and 3 bases, there was a span of 10 bases. The CDR3 has 14 residues. Germline V gene data show CDR1 as KGHSH and CDR2 as LQKENI. The CDR3 DNA sequence: TGTGCCAGCTCACCATTGTCGGCGGAAGAGACCCAGTACTTC. It yields the protein CASSPLSAEETQYF.

This clone was observed a few times. This same CDR3 is encoded by further DNA sequences in the sample. The V call is TRBV18, the J call TRBJ2-7, with 10 bases that match TRBD1. The V gene end was trimmed by 4 bases and the J gene end by 3 bases; junction bases not matched to a gene: 3. Germline values: CDR1 KGHSH, CDR2 LQKENI. The CDR3 runs 14 residues. CDR3 in amino acids: CASSLGTGVYEQYF. The DNA for the CDR3 is TGTGCCAGCTCACTGGGGACAGGGGTCTACGAGCAGTACTTC. The full variable domain, rest sourced from reference TRBV18 and TRBJ2-7, is NAGVMQNPRHLVRRRGQEARLRCSPMKGHSHVYWYRQLPEEGLKFMVYLQKENIIDESGMPKERFSAEFPKEGPSILRIQQVVRGDSAAYFCASSLGTGVYEQYFGPGTRLTVT.

The J gene is TRBJ2-7, the V gene TRBV5-1; D is unresolved. This CDR3 comprises 15 residues. Germline assignment: CDR1 SGHRS and CDR2 YFSETQ. V lost 7 bases and J lost 2, with 19 bases in between. The CDR3 here is CASRAGAVNTYEQYF. CDR3 nucleotides: TGCGCCAGCCGCGCTGGAGCTGTGAACACCTACGAGCAGTACTTC.